A selection of T cell receptor beta chains follows, all from one sample in a study of blood T cell repertoires in COVID-19. The method was immunoSEQ multiplex PCR; TCRdb's version includes in-frame clones alone and lacks a portion of them. The sample holds about 400,000 clones; around nine tenths are singletons and the top ten take roughly 4%. Sequencing was carried out using peripheral blood. The receptors were gathered from a woman under 40 with acute or convalescent COVID-19. Each CDR3 is given with its conserved first and last residue. Fields, in order: V gene, D gene, clone size, J gene, CDR3 protein, CDR3 DNA. D genes are given only for firm matches. Size values are once, few and many counts, or a class for expanded clones, and some rows have none.

V gene: TRBV30
D gene: .
clone size: .
J gene: TRBJ1-6
CDR3 protein: CAWYRPGSFSPLHF
CDR3 DNA: TGTGCCTGGTACCGCCCGGGGAGTTTTTCACCCCTCCACTTT

V gene: TRBV7-7
D gene: .
clone size: .
J gene: TRBJ2-5
CDR3 protein: CASSRTLYKVETQYF
CDR3 DNA: TGTGCCAGCAGTCGGACTCTTTACAAGGTTGAGACCCAGTACTTC

V gene: TRBV9
D gene: .
clone size: once
J gene: TRBJ2-3
CDR3 protein: CASSVDSRRPTSTDTQYF
CDR3 DNA: TGTGCCAGCAGCGTAGATTCCCGGAGACCGACTAGCACAGATACGCAGTATTTT

V gene: TRBV18
D gene: .
clone size: .
J gene: TRBJ2-2
CDR3 protein: CASSPSNIAGELFF
CDR3 DNA: TGTGCCAGCTCACCGAGTAATATCGCCGGGGAGCTGTTTTTT

V gene: TRBV9
D gene: .
clone size: .
J gene: TRBJ1-4
CDR3 protein: CASSARGSEKLFF
CDR3 DNA: TGTGCCAGCAGCGCCCGCGGGTCCGAAAAACTGTTTTTT

V gene: TRBV28
D gene: TRBD1
clone size: .
J gene: TRBJ1-5
CDR3 protein: CASSPRQGMGNQPQHF
CDR3 DNA: TGTGCCAGCAGTCCCCGACAGGGGATGGGCAATCAGCCCCAGCATTTT

V gene: TRBV5-4
D gene: TRBD1
clone size: .
J gene: TRBJ1-2
CDR3 protein: CASSFQGADYGYTF
CDR3 DNA: TGTGCCAGCAGCTTTCAGGGGGCTGACTATGGCTACACCTTC

V gene: TRBV5-4
D gene: TRBD1
clone size: .
J gene: TRBJ1-5
CDR3 protein: CASSSGTGNQPQHF
CDR3 DNA: TGTGCCAGCAGCTCGGGGACAGGCAATCAGCCCCAGCATTTT

V gene: TRBV5-3
D gene: .
clone size: once
J gene: TRBJ1-2
CDR3 protein: CARSLVGQAACYGYTF
CDR3 DNA: TGTGCCAGAAGCTTGGTCGGCCAGGCCGCTTGCTATGGCTACACCTTC

V gene: TRBV5-1
D gene: TRBD1
clone size: .
J gene: TRBJ1-2
CDR3 protein: CASSLLGTGKVGYTF
CDR3 DNA: TGCGCCAGCAGCTTGTTGGGGACAGGGAAGGTCGGCTACACCTTC

V gene: TRBV30
D gene: .
clone size: .
J gene: TRBJ1-5
CDR3 protein: CAWSVRTVFYSNQPQHF
CDR3 DNA: TGTGCCTGGAGTGTACGGACAGTCTTCTACTCAAATCAGCCCCAGCATTTT

V gene: TRBV28
D gene: .
clone size: once
J gene: TRBJ2-1
CDR3 protein: CASNLRGLSSYNEQFF
CDR3 DNA: TGTGCCAGCAACCTTAGGGGTCTGAGCTCCTACAATGAGCAGTTCTTC

V gene: TRBV5-1
D gene: .
clone size: .
J gene: TRBJ1-5
CDR3 protein: CASSFREGQPQHF
CDR3 DNA: TGCGCCAGCAGCTTCAGGGAGGGACAGCCCCAGCATTTT

V gene: TRBV11-2
D gene: .
clone size: .
J gene: TRBJ1-2
CDR3 protein: CASSLAGGSYGYTF
CDR3 DNA: TGTGCCAGCAGCTTAGCTGGGGGGAGCTATGGCTACACCTTC

V gene: TRBV4-1
D gene: TRBD1
clone size: .
J gene: TRBJ2-7
CDR3 protein: CASSQGQGGFYEQYF
CDR3 DNA: TGCGCCAGCAGCCAAGGACAGGGGGGGTTCTACGAGCAGTACTTC

V gene: TRBV4-2
D gene: .
clone size: once
J gene: TRBJ2-2
CDR3 protein: CASSLERLGELFF
CDR3 DNA: TGTGCCAGCAGCCTAGAGCGGTTGGGGGAGCTGTTTTTT

V gene: TRBV6-6
D gene: .
clone size: .
J gene: TRBJ2-7
CDR3 protein: CASRFRTEIPYEQYF
CDR3 DNA: TGTGCCAGCAGATTCCGGACAGAAATACCCTACGAGCAGTACTTC

V gene: TRBV29-1
D gene: TRBD1
clone size: .
J gene: TRBJ1-2
CDR3 protein: CSVEPSPGQGAAGYTF
CDR3 DNA: TGCAGCGTTGAACCCAGTCCGGGACAGGGGGCAGCGGGCTACACCTTC

V gene: TRBV23-1
D gene: .
clone size: .
J gene: TRBJ2-7
CDR3 protein: CASSQSDTAEGYF
CDR3 DNA: TGCGCCAGCAGTCAATCGGATACGGCAGAGGGGTACTTC